Below, 12 T cell receptor beta chains from the same sample are listed, as sequenced in a study of Ad26.COV2.S vaccination and SARS-CoV-2 variants. Treatment reported: roughly 20 received Ad26.COV2.S at low or high dose, single or two shots; several received placebo; per-sample allocation not given. Vaccine and placebo recipients were sampled on day 63 after the first injection. The repertoire was sequenced with immunoSEQ multiplex PCR; TCRdb's copy has only in-frame clones and lacks some. In the table there are about 390,000 clones, approximately 90% of which are singletons. The source material was peripheral blood, sampled in a trial of Ad26.COV2.S vaccine versus placebo. Source of these receptors: a person between 18 and 59 years old who received the Ad26.COV2.S COVID-19 vaccine or a placebo.

This chain connects TRBV7-2 to TRBJ2-5; D not certain. The CDR3 consists of 14 residues. Trimming left V 2 bases short and J 1 base short, with 8 bases between. CDR1 and CDR2 (germline): SGHTA, FQGNSA. The CDR3 here is CASSLLQRQETQYF. CDR3 in DNA: TGTGCCAGCAGCTTACTTCAGCGCCAAGAGACCCAGTACTTC.

This chain connects TRBV6-2 or TRBV6-3 to TRBJ1-4; D is possibly TRBD1 (5 bases). The germline gives CDR1 MNHEY, CDR2 SVGEGT. The V end lost 2 bases, the J end lost 8 bases, and 12 bases lay between the germline ends. This CDR3 comprises 14 residues. CDR3 sequence reads: CASSYVGVREKLFF. The CDR3 region has the DNA TGTGCCAGCAGTTACGTAGGGGTTCGAGAAAAACTGTTTTTT.

This clone showed up just once. The J gene is TRBJ1-6, the V gene TRBV16; perhaps TRBD1 as D (5 bases). CDR1 and CDR2 (germline): KGHSY, FQNENV. The CDR3 extends over 17 amino acids. V lost 4 bases, J lost 5 bases, and 18 bases lay in between. The CDR3 nucleotides are TGTGCCAGCAGCCGCTACCCGGCAGGGTGGGATAATTCACCCCTCCACTTT. Residues: CASSRYPAGWDNSPLHF.

This chain uses TRBV6-1 with TRBJ2-1; 10 positions agree with TRBD1. The CDR3 contains 17 residues. Germline-derived CDR1 and CDR2 are MNHNS and SASEGT. Losses at the gene ends were 2 bases for V and 7 bases for J; bases not matched to a gene: 11. The CDR3 region has the DNA TGTGCCAGCAGTGAATACGCCTGGGGACAGGGGAGGAATGAGCAGTTCTTC. Residues: CASSEYAWGQGRNEQFF.

The table lists this clone with a count of one. The chain has TRBV27 and TRBJ1-2; possible D gene TRBD1, 5 bases. Germline values: CDR1 MNHEY, CDR2 SMNVEV (reference sequence). The CDR3 length is 12 residues. V shed 10 bases and J shed 8 bases, with 17 bases lying between them. The CDR3 loop is CATLGLPEGYTF. CDR3 in DNA: TGTGCCACGCTGGGACTTCCTGAAGGCTACACCTTC.

The chain employs TRBV11-2 and TRBJ2-3, with 11 bases lining up with TRBD2. With 5 bases clipped from V and 2 bases from J, the junction kept 9 bases outside the gene matches. CDR3 length: 17 residues. Germline V lookup: CDR1 SGHAT, CDR2 FQNNGV. CDR3 coding DNA: TGTGCCAGCAGCGGGTTAGCGGGGGGGCCCTCCACAGATACGCAGTATTTT. This sequence encodes CASSGLAGGPSTDTQYF.

This rearrangement joins TRBV7-8 to TRBJ1-5; D not resolved. The CDR3 spans 14 residues. CDR1 is SGHVS and CDR2 is FQNEAQ in the germline V gene. The ends were cut back, 1 base at V and 4 bases at J, with 8 bases in the middle. CDR3 sequence (DNA): TGTGCCAGCAGCTTAGGGACGAGGAATCAGCCCCAGCATTTT. It codes for CASSLGTRNQPQHF.

The chain uses TRBV6-2 or TRBV6-3 and TRBJ1-5; no definite D call. The CDR3 is made up of 14 amino acids. Between the trimmed V and J ends, which lost 6 bases and 3 bases, there was a span of 12 bases. Germline values: CDR1 MNHEY, CDR2 SVGEGT. CDR3 coding DNA: TGTGCCAGCAGCCGGCGGGAGAACAATCAGCCCCAGCATTTT. Protein sequence: CASSRRENNQPQHF.

The chain is built from TRBV6-2 or TRBV6-3 and TRBJ1-1; D is uncertain. V lost 0 bases to trimming and J lost 0 bases, with 11 bases between them. Germline values: CDR1 MNHEY, CDR2 SVGEGT. CDR3 length equals 16 residues. CDR3 region: CASSYSMGKMNTEAFF. CDR3 sequence (DNA): TGTGCCAGCAGTTACTCGATGGGCAAAATGAACACTGAAGCTTTCTTT.

This chain joins TRBV2 and TRBJ2-1; 9 bases are shared with TRBD2. This CDR3 spans 15 amino acids. V gave up 8 bases and J gave up 5 bases; unmatched junction bases: 10. The germline gives CDR1 SNHLY, CDR2 FYNNEI. DNA of the CDR3: TGTGCCAGCTCAGGAGTGGCTAGCGGGGACAATGAGCAGTTCTTC. It encodes CASSGVASGDNEQFF. Full variable domain (remainder filled in from reference TRBV2 and TRBJ2-1): EPEVTQTPSHQVTQMGQEVILRCVPISNHLYFYWYRQILGQKVEFLVSFYNNEISEKSEIFDDQFSVERPDGSNFTLKIRSTKLEDSAMYFCASSGVASGDNEQFFGPGTRLTVL.

Here the CDR3 DNA reads TGCGCCAGCAGCCAAACCGAACAAATGAACACTGAAGCTTTCTTT. This gives the protein CASSQTEQMNTEAFF. V is TRBV4-3 and J is TRBJ1-1; D unclear. Germline values: CDR1 LGHNA, CDR2 YSLEER. Deletions cut 2 bases from V and 0 bases from J, with 10 bases between. CDR3 length: 15 residues.

The rearrangement uses TRBV19 and TRBJ2-3; D is unclear. CDR1 is LNHDA and CDR2 is SQIVND in the germline V gene (reference sequence). Trimming removed 3 bases at V and 4 bases at J, with 11 bases between. This CDR3 has 14 residues. The CDR3 DNA follows: TGTGCCAGTAGTATCTCGGGCCGCCCAGATACGCAGTATTTT. It is translated as CASSISGRPDTQYF.